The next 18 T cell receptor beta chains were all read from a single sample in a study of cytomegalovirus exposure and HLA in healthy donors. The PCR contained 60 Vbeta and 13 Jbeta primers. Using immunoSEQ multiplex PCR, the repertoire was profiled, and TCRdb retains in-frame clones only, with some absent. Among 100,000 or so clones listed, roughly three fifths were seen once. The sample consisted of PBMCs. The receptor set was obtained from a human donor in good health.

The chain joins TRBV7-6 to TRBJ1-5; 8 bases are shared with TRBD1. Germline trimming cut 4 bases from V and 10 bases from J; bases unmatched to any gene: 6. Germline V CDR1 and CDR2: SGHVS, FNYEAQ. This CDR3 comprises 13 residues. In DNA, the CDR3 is TGTGCCAGCAGCTCAAGACAGGGGAGCCCCCAGCATTTT. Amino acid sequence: CASSSRQGSPQHF.

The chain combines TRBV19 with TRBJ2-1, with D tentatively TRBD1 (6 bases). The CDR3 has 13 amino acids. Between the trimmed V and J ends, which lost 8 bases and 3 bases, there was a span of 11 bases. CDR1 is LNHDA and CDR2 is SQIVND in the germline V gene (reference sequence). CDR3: CASRGQIYNEQFF. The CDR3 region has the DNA TGTGCCAGTCGTGGACAGATCTACAATGAGCAGTTCTTC.

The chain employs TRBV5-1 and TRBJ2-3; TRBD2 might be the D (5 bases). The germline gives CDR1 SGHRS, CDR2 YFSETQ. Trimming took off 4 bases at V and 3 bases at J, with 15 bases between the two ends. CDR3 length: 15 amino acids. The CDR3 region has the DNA TGCGCCAGCAGCCCCGCTGAGGGTCAGACAGATACGCAGTATTTT. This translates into CASSPAEGQTDTQYF.

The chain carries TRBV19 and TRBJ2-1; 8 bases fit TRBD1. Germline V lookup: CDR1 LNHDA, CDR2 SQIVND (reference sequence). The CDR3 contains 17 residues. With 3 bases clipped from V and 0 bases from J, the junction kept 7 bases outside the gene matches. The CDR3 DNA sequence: TGTGCCAGTAGTATTGCAGGGGGCTCGAGCTCCTACAATGAGCAGTTCTTC. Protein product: CASSIAGGSSSYNEQFF.

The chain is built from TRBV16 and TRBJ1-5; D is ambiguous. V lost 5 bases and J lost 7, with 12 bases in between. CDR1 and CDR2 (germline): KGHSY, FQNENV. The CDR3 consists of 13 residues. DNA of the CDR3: TGTGCCAGCAGCAGAAAGCGGTCCCAGCCCCAGCATTTT. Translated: CASSRKRSQPQHF. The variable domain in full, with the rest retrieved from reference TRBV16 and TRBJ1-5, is GEEVAQTPKHLVRGEGQKAKLYCAPIKGHSYVFWYQQVLKNEFKFLISFQNENVFDETGMPKERFSAKCLPNSPCSLEIQATKLEDSAVYFCASSRKRSQPQHFGDGTRLSIL.

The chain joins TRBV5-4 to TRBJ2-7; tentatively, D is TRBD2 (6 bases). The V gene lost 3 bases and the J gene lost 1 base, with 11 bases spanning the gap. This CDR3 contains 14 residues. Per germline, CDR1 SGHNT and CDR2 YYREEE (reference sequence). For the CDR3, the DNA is TGTGCCAGCAGCTCCCGGGACTCATCCTACGAGCAGTACTTC. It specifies CASSSRDSSYEQYF. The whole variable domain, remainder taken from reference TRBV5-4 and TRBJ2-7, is ETGVTQSPTHLIKTRGQQVTLRCSSQSGHNTVSWYQQALGQGPQFIFQYYREEENGRGNFPPRFSGLQFPNYSSELNVNALELDDSALYLCASSSRDSSYEQYFGPGTRLTVT.

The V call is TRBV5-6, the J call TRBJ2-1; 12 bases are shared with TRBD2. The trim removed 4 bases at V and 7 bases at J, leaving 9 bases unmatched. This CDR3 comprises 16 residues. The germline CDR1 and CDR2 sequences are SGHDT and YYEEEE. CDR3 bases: TGTGCCAGCAGCCCCATGACTAGCGGGAGTCCTAATGAGCAGTTCTTC. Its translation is CASSPMTSGSPNEQFF. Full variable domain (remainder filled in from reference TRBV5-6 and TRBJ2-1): DAGVTQSPTHLIKTRGQQVTLRCSPKSGHDTVSWYQQALGQGPQFIFQYYEEEERQRGNFPDRFSGHQFPNYSSELNVNALLLGDSALYLCASSPMTSGSPNEQFFGPGTRLTVL.

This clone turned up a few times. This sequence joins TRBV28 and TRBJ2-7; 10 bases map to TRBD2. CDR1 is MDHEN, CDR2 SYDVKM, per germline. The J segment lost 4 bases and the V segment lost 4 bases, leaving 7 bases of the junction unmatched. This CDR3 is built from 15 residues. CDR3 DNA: TGTGCCAGCAGTTCCGGGACTAGCGATGGGTACGAGCAGTACTTC. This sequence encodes CASSSGTSDGYEQYF.

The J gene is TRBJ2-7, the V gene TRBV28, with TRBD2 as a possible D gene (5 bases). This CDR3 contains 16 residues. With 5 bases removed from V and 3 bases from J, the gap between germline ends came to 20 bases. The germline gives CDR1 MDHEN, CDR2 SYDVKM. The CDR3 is CASSPADWNHVYEQYF. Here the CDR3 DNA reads TGTGCCAGCAGTCCAGCGGACTGGAATCACGTCTACGAGCAGTACTTC.

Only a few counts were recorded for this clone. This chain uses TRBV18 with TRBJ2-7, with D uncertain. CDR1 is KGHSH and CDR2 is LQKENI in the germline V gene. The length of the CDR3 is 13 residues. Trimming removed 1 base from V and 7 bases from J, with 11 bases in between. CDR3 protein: CASSPLRVYEQYF. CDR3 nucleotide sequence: TGTGCCAGCTCACCACTTCGGGTTTATGAGCAGTACTTC.

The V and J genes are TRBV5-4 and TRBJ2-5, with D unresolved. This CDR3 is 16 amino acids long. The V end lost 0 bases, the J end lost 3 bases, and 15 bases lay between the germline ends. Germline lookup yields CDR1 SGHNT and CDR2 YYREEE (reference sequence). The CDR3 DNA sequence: TGTGCCAGCAGCTTGGGGCGAAAGAACAGCAAAGAGACCCAGTACTTC. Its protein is CASSLGRKNSKETQYF.

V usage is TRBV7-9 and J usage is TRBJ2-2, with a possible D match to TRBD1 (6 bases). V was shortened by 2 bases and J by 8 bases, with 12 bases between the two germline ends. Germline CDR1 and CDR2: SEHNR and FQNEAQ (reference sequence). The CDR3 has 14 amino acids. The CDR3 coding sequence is TGTGCCAGCAGCTTATTGACAGGAGAGGGGGAGCTGTTTTTT. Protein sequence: CASSLLTGEGELFF.

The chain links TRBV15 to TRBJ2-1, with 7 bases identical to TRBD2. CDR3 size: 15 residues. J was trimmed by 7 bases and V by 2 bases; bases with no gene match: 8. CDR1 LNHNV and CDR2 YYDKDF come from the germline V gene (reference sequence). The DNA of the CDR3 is TGTGCCACCAGCAGATTACCGGGACTAACGAATGAGCAGTTCTTC. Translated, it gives CATSRLPGLTNEQFF.

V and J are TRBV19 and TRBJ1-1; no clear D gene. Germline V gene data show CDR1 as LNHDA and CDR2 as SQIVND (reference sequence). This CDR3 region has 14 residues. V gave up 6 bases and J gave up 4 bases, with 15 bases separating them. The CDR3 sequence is CASRIPGKSTEAFF. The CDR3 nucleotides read TGTGCCAGTAGGATTCCCGGTAAGAGCACTGAAGCTTTCTTT.

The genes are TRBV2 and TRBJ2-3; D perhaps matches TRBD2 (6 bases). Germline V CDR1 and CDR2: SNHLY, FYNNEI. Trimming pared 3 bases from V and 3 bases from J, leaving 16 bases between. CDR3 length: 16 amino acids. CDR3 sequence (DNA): TGTGCCAGCAGTGATTTCGTGGGAGGAGGAACAGATACGCAGTATTTT. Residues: CASSDFVGGGTDTQYF.

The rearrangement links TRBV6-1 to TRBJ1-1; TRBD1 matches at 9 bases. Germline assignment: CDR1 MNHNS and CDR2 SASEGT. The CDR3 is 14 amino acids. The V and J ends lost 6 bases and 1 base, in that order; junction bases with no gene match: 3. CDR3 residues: CASRGTGRNTEAFF. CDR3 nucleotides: TGTGCCAGCAGGGGGACAGGGAGGAACACTGAAGCTTTCTTT.

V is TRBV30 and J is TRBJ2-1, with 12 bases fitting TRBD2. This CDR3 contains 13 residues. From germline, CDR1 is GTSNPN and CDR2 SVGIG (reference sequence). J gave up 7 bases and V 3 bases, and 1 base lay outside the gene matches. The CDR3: CAWRLAGGNEQFF. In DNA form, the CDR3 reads TGTGCCTGGAGGCTAGCGGGAGGGAATGAGCAGTTCTTC.

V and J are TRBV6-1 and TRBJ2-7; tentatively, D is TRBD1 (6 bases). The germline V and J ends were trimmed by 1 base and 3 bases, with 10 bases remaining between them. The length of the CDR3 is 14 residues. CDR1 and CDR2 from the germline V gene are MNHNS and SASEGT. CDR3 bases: TGTGCCAGCAGTGAAGGTCTCAGGGGCTACGAGCAGTACTTC. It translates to CASSEGLRGYEQYF.